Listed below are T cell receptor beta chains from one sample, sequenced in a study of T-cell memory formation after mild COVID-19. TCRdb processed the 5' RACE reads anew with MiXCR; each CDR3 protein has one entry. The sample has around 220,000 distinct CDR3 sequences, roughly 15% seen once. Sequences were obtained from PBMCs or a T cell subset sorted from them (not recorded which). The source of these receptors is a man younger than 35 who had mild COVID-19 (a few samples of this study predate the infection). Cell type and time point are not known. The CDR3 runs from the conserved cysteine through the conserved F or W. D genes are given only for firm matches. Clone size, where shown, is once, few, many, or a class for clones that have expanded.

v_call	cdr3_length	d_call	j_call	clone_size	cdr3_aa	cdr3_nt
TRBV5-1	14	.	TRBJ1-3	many	CASSRDFVGNTIYF	TGCGCCAGCAGCAGGGACTTCGTCGGAAACACCATATATTTT
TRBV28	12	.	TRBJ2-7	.	CASISDSREQYF	TGTGCCAGCATTTCTGACTCGCGGGAGCAGTACTTC
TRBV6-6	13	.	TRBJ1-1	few	CASSYYLKTEAFF	TGTGCCAGCAGTTACTACCTAAAGACTGAAGCTTTCTTT
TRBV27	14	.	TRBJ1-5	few	CASKRGIGQQPQHF	TGTGCCAGCAAGCGGGGGATCGGCCAGCAGCCCCAGCATTTT
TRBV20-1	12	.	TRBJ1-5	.	CSASPIHQPQHF	TGCAGTGCTAGTCCGATTCACCAGCCCCAGCATTTT
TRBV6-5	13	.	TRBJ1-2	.	CASSYLDGYGYTF	TGTGCCAGCAGTTACTTAGACGGGTATGGCTACACCTTC
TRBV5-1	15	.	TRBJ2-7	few	CASSLGHGPAGEQYF	TGCGCCAGCAGCTTGGGCCATGGGCCGGCGGGAGAGCAGTACTTC
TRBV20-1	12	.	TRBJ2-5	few	CSADQGTETQYF	TGCAGTGCTGATCAGGGGACGGAGACCCAGTACTTC
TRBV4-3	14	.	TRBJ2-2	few	CASSQGIRTGELFF	TGCGCCAGCAGCCAAGGGATACGTACCGGGGAGCTGTTTTTT
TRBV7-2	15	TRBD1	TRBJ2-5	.	CASSWAGQGQETQYF	TGTGCCAGCAGCTGGGCGGGACAGGGGCAAGAGACCCAGTACTTC
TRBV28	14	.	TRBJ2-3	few	CASSSPGHTDTQYF	TGTGCCAGCAGTTCCCCGGGGCACACAGATACGCAGTATTTT
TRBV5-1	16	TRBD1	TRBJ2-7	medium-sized	CASSREPGQGLYEQYF	TGCGCCAGCAGCCGAGAGCCGGGACAGGGGCTGTACGAGCAGTACTTC
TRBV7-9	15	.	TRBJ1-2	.	CASTSPVGSTDGYTF	TGTGCCAGCACCTCTCCGGTGGGCAGTACGGATGGCTACACCTTC
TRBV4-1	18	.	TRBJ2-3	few	CASSQGARGPQGTDTQYF	TGCGCCAGCAGCCAAGGGGCTCGGGGGCCCCAAGGGACAGATACGCAGTATTTT
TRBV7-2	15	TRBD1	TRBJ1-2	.	CASSLGGDRGSGYTF	TGTGCCAGCAGCTTAGGTGGGGACAGGGGGTCCGGCTACACCTTC
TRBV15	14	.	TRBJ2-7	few	CATRITGNSYEQYF	TGTGCCACCAGAATAACGGGGAACTCCTACGAGCAGTACTTC
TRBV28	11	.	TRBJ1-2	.	CASSLVSGYTF	TGTGCCAGCAGTTTAGTTTCTGGCTACACCTTC
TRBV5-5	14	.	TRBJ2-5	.	CASSFGNLGETQYF	TGTGCCAGCAGCTTTGGCAACCTGGGAGAGACCCAGTACTTC
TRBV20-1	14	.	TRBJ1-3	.	CSASPRGTGNTIYF	TGCAGTGCTAGCCCCCGGGGCACTGGAAACACCATATATTTT
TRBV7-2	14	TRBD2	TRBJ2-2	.	CASSFSGATGELFF	TGTGCCAGCAGCTTTAGCGGGGCGACCGGGGAGCTGTTTTTT
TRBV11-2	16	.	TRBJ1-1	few	CASSLATGAGHTEAFF	TGTGCCAGCAGCTTAGCCACAGGTGCTGGACACACTGAAGCTTTCTTT
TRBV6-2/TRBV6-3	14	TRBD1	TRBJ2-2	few	CASLRTGGTGELFF	TGTGCCAGCTTGAGGACAGGGGGAACCGGGGAGCTGTTTTTT
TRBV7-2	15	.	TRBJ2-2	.	CASSLQRLNTGELFF	TGTGCCAGCAGCTTACAGCGCCTCAACACCGGGGAGCTGTTTTTT
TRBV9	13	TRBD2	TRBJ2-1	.	CASTSGEYNEQFF	TGTGCCAGCACTAGCGGGGAATACAATGAGCAGTTCTTC
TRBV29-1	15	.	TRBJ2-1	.	CSVATRGGFYNEQFF	TGCAGCGTTGCGACCAGGGGGGGTTTCTACAATGAGCAGTTCTTC
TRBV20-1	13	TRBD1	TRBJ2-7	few	CSAIDRGPYEQYF	TGCAGTGCTATTGACAGGGGACCCTACGAGCAGTACTTC
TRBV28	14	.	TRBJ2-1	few	CASSLGTVNNEQFF	TGTGCCAGCAGTTTGGGGACCGTTAACAATGAGCAGTTCTTC
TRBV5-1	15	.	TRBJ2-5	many	CASSTGRIGVETQYF	TGCGCCAGCAGCACCGGTCGTATTGGGGTGGAGACCCAGTACTTC
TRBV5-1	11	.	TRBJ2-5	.	CASRYQETQYF	TGCGCCAGCAGGTACCAAGAGACCCAGTACTTC
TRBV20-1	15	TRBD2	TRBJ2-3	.	CSARDEAGTTDTQYF	TGCAGTGCTAGAGATGAAGCGGGGACCACAGATACGCAGTATTTT
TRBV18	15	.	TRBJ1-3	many	CASSPEQGSGNTIYF	TGTGCCAGCTCACCTGAACAGGGCTCTGGAAACACCATATATTTT
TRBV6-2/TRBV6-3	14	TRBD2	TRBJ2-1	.	CASSYLGTTQEQFF	TGTGCCAGCAGTTACCTCGGGACTACACAGGAGCAGTTCTTC
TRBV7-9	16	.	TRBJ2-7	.	CASSSSLGRGSYEQYF	TGTGCCAGCAGCTCTAGCCTGGGCAGGGGCTCCTACGAGCAGTACTTC
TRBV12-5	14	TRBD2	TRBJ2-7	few	CASGTAGGSYEQYF	TGTGCTAGTGGTACCGCGGGGGGAAGCTACGAGCAGTACTTC
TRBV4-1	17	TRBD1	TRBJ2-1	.	CASSQPYRGSSYNEQFF	TGCGCCAGCAGCCAACCCTACAGGGGGAGCTCCTACAATGAGCAGTTCTTC
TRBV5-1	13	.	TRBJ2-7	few	CASSLEAAYEQYF	TGCGCCAGCAGCTTGGAAGCAGCCTACGAGCAGTACTTC
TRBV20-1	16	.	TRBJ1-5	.	CSASTPRWGGNQPQHF	TGCAGTGCTAGTACCCCCCGGTGGGGCGGCAATCAGCCCCAGCATTTT
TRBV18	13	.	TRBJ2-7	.	CASSGGSFYEQYF	TGTGCCAGCTCAGGGGGATCCTTTTACGAGCAGTACTTC
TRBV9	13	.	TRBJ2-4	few	CASSAQTLDIQYF	TGTGCCAGCAGCGCACAAACATTAGACATTCAGTACTTC
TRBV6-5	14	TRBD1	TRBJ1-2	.	CASKRTGTGYGYTF	TGTGCCAGCAAGAGAACCGGGACAGGCTATGGCTACACCTTC
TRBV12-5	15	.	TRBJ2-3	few	CASGSRRGGTDTQYF	TGTGCTAGTGGTAGCCGTCGCGGTGGAACAGATACGCAGTATTTT
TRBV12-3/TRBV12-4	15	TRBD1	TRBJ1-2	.	CASSSSGTGVYGYTF	TGTGCCAGCAGTTCCTCCGGGACAGGGGTTTATGGCTACACCTTC
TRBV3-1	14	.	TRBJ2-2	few	CASSQARAAGELFF	TGTGCCAGCAGCCAAGCTAGAGCAGCCGGGGAGCTGTTTTTT
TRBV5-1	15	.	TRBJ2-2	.	CASSFRDRTSGELFF	TGCGCCAGCAGCTTCAGGGATAGAACGTCCGGGGAGCTGTTTTTT
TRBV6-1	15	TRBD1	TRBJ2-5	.	CASSEATGGQETQYF	TGTGCCAGCAGTGAAGCGACAGGGGGCCAAGAGACCCAGTACTTC
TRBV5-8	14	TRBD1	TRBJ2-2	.	CASSLDRGFGELFF	TGTGCCAGCAGCTTGGACAGGGGATTTGGGGAGCTGTTTTTT
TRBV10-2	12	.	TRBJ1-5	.	CASNGPNQPQHF	TGCGCCAGCAACGGACCCAATCAGCCCCAGCATTTT
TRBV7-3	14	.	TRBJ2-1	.	CASSPYSRGSSQFF	TGTGCCAGCAGCCCCTACTCCCGGGGCAGCAGTCAGTTCTTC
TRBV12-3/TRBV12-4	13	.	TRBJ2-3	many	CASSLWGADTQYF	TGTGCCAGCAGTTTATGGGGAGCAGATACGCAGTATTTT
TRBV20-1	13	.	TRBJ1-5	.	CSASWSPNQPQHF	TGCAGTGCTAGTTGGTCACCCAATCAGCCCCAGCATTTT
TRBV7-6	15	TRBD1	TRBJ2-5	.	CASSNRQGLTETQYF	TGTGCCAGCAGCAATCGACAGGGCCTCACGGAGACCCAGTACTTC
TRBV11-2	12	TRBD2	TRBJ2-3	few	CASSLGGGTQYF	TGTGCCAGCAGCTTAGGCGGGGGTACGCAGTATTTT
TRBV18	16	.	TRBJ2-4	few	CASSPRSKGFGDIQYF	TGTGCCAGCTCCCCTCGATCGAAAGGGTTTGGCGACATTCAGTACTTC
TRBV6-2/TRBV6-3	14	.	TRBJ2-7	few	CASRPNRDPYEQYF	TGTGCCAGCCGACCGAACAGGGACCCCTACGAGCAGTACTTC
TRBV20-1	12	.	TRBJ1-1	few	CSASRSNTEAFF	TGCAGTGCTAGCCGGAGTAACACTGAAGCTTTCTTT